This T cell receptor beta chain was recorded in a study of blood T cell repertoires in COVID-19. Per germline, CDR1 SGHAT and CDR2 FQNNGV. Trimming took 5 bases from V and 7 from J; bases not matched to a gene: 10. The CDR3 consists of 15 residues. The table came from immunoSEQ multiplex PCR; TCRdb's copy has only in-frame clones and leaves some out. The data contain about 480,000 clones, 70% to 90% of them singletons. Sequenced: PBMCs or T cells enriched from blood (not recorded which). The chain is built from TRBV11-2 and TRBJ2-7, with 11 nucleotides matching TRBD1. The clonotype comes from a woman between 18 and 29 years old with acute COVID-19. CDR3: CASSQNPDRGQEQYF. DNA of the CDR3: TGTGCCAGCAGCCAGAACCCGGACAGGGGGCAAGAGCAGTACTTC. The entire variable domain, with the rest obtained from reference TRBV11-2 and TRBJ2-7, is as follows: EAGVAQSPRYKIIEKRQSVAFWCNPISGHATLYWYQQILGQGPKLLIQFQNNGVVDDSQLPKDRFSAERLKGVDSTLKIQPAKLEDSAVYLCASSQNPDRGQEQYFGPGTRLTVT.